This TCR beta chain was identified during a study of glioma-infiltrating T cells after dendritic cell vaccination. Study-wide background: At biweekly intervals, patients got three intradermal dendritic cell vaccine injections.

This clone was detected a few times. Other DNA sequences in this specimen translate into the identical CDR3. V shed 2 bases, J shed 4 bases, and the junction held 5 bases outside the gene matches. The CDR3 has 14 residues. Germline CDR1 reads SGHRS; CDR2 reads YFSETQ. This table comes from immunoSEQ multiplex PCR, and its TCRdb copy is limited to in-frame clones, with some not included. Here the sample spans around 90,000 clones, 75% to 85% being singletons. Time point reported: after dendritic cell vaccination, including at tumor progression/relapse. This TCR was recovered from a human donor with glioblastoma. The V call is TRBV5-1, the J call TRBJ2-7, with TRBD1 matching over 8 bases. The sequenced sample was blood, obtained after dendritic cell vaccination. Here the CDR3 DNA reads TGCGCCAGCAGCTTCGGACAGGGCGGGTACGAGCAGTACTTC. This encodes CASSFGQGGYEQYF. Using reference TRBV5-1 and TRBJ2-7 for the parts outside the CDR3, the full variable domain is KAGVTQTPRYLIKTRGQQVTLSCSPISGHRSVSWYQQTPGQGLQFLFEYFSETQRNKGNFPGRFSGRQFSNSRSEMNVSTLELGDSALYLCASSFGQGGYEQYFGPGTRLTVT.